This T cell receptor (beta chain) came from a study of cytomegalovirus exposure and HLA in healthy donors. Each donor was nominally healthy when sampled (though unrecorded immune exposures were likely). Trimming shortened V by 0 bases and J by 9 bases, and 12 bases separated the two germline ends. The CDR3 extends over 13 amino acids. The germline CDR1 and CDR2 sequences are GTSNPN and SVGIG (reference sequence). The PCR used 60 Vbeta and 13 Jbeta primers. TCRdb keeps only in-frame clones here, not all; method: immunoSEQ multiplex PCR. This sample's table reports 100,000 to 150,000 clones. Material: PBMCs. The receptor was derived from a man aged 25 to 40 in good health and CMV-seronegative. This chain links TRBV30 with TRBJ1-5; D remains unclear. CDR3 region: CAWSVRRERPQHF. In DNA form, the CDR3 reads TGTGCCTGGAGTGTACGCCGGGAGCGGCCCCAGCATTTT.